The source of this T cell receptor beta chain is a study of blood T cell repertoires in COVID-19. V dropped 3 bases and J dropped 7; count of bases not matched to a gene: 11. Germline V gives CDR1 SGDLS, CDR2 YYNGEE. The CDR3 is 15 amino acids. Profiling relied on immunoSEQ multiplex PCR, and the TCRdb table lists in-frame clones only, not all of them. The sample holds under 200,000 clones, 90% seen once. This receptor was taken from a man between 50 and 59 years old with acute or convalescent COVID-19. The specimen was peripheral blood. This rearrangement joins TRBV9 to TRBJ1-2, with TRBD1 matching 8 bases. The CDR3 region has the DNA TGTGCCAGCAGCGCCAGTGACAGGGGCCCCCTTGGCTACACCTTC. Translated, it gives CASSASDRGPLGYTF.